The source of this T cell receptor (beta chain) is a study of CD8+CD57+ T cells in acquired aplastic anemia. Background on the study: Isolated CD4+ and CD8+ cells, once sorted, yielded DNA averaging around 3 ug.

Sequencing involved patients with CD8+CD57+ cell expansion previously shown by flow cytometry. Untreated patients provided the blood samples, with no therapy given before sampling. The V gene end was trimmed by 5 bases and the J gene end by 4 bases; junction bases not matched to a gene: 8. Per germline, CDR1 WSHSY and CDR2 SAAADI. CDR3 size: 14 residues. Note on this clonotype: Its antigen is currently unknown.

Profiles of TCR beta VDJ and CDR3 were generated from a genomic DNA template. One entry per CDR3 protein, called by TCRdb with MiXCR from the reads. The sample lists 150,000 to 200,000 distinct CDR3 sequences, about 60% occurring once. Study-level points and caveats: Roughly 27 shared CD8+ CDR3s appeared highly expressed within patients' immunodominant clones.

The chain has TRBV10-2 and TRBJ2-7; 7 bases fit TRBD1. The sample comprised sorted CD4+, CD8+, or CD8+CD57+ T cells (not recorded which) from PBMCs. This TCR derives from a human donor with aplastic anemia. The CDR3 reads CASSSDRAIYEQYF. The CDR3 coding sequence is TGCGCCAGCAGTTCAGACAGGGCAATTTACGAGCAGTACTTC.